The rows below give T cell receptor beta chains drawn from one sample of a study of cytomegalovirus exposure and HLA in healthy donors. Assay: immunoSEQ multiplex PCR; the TCRdb copy retains only in-frame clones and omits some. The table includes approximately 210,000 clones, about four fifths detected once. Sequencing used PBMCs. These receptors came from a woman aged 40 to 55 in good health and CMV-seronegative. Both conserved end residues are part of each CDR3. The D gene is left open where the match is weak. A clone size is listed for some rows: how often the clone was seen (once, few, many), or a class if it is expanded.

cdr3_aa	cdr3_nt	clone_size	d_call	v_call	j_call
CASSRTGVMTDTQYF	TGTGCCAGCAGCCGGACAGGGGTCATGACAGATACGCAGTATTTT	-	TRBD1	TRBV11-1	TRBJ2-3
CASSQSNQPQHF	TGTGCCAGCAGCCAATCCAATCAGCCCCAGCATTTT	-	-	TRBV7-9	TRBJ1-5
CAWSVQGRASNQPQHF	TGTGCCTGGAGTGTACAGGGAAGGGCCAGCAATCAGCCCCAGCATTTT	-	-	TRBV30	TRBJ1-5
CASSPGNSRGYTF	TGTGCCAGCAGCCCAGGGAATTCGCGGGGCTACACCTTC	few	-	TRBV6-5	TRBJ1-2
CASSATGTGPYEQYF	TGTGCCAGCAGCGCCACCGGGACAGGGCCCTACGAGCAGTACTTC	-	TRBD1	TRBV11-2	TRBJ2-7
CASRAPQGITEAFF	TGTGCCAGCAGGGCCCCTCAGGGGATCACTGAAGCTTTCTTT	-	-	TRBV27	TRBJ1-1
CSVAGGFTEAFF	TGCAGCGTTGCCGGGGGTTTCACTGAAGCTTTCTTT	-	-	TRBV29-1	TRBJ1-1
CASSQDYLQGSGYTF	TGTGCCAGCAGCCAAGATTATTTACAGGGTAGTGGCTACACCTTC	-	-	TRBV4-2	TRBJ1-2
CAISDNPGNTEAFF	TGTGCCATCAGTGACAACCCGGGGAACACTGAAGCTTTCTTT	-	-	TRBV10-3	TRBJ1-1
CASSPGQNYGYTF	TGTGCCAGCAGCCCGGGACAGAACTATGGCTACACCTTC	-	TRBD1	TRBV7-6	TRBJ1-2
CSVVGRDHNEQFF	TGCAGCGTTGTAGGGCGGGATCACAATGAGCAGTTCTTC	-	-	TRBV29-1	TRBJ2-1
CAISGPITYEQYF	TGTGCCATCAGTGGCCCTATCACCTACGAGCAGTACTTC	-	-	TRBV10-3	TRBJ2-7
CASSVAVGGAGLERYNEQFF	TGTGCCAGCAGCGTAGCTGTAGGGGGCGCGGGTTTGGAAAGATACAATGAGCAGTTCTTC	once	TRBD1	TRBV9	TRBJ2-1
CASSVDWSSYNEQFF	TGTGCCAGCAGCGTAGACTGGAGCTCCTACAATGAGCAGTTCTTC	-	-	TRBV11-3	TRBJ2-1
CASSDNLGTYAWSDTQYF	TGTGCCAGCAGCGACAACCTTGGGACTTACGCTTGGTCAGATACGCAGTATTTT	-	-	TRBV9	TRBJ2-3
CASSIVKPISYEQYF	TGTGCCAGTAGTATAGTGAAGCCAATCTCCTACGAGCAGTACTTC	-	-	TRBV19	TRBJ2-7
CASSLSQGHTGAFF	TGCGCCAGCAGCTTGAGCCAGGGGCACACTGGAGCTTTCTTT	-	-	TRBV5-1	TRBJ1-1
CASSGTGVGNEQFF	TGTGCCAGCAGCGGGACAGGGGTAGGGAATGAGCAGTTCTTC	-	TRBD1	TRBV6-1	TRBJ2-1
CASRNSLARDEQFF	TGTGCCAGCAGGAACTCGCTCGCGAGGGATGAGCAGTTCTTC	-	-	TRBV6-5	TRBJ2-1
CASSSGDTIYF	TGTGCCAGCAGCTCGGGGGACACCATATATTTT	-	-	TRBV7-6	TRBJ1-3
CASSAQTGTGYTF	TGTGCCAGTAGTGCCCAGACAGGGACTGGCTACACCTTC	-	TRBD1	TRBV19	TRBJ1-2
CASSPGPGFSGNTIYF	TGTGCCAGCAGCCCAGGCCCAGGGTTCTCTGGAAACACCATATATTTT	-	-	TRBV7-8	TRBJ1-3
CASSFRTGGKTNEKLFF	TGTGCCAGCAGCTTCCGGACAGGGGGTAAAACTAATGAAAAACTGTTTTTT	-	TRBD1	TRBV5-4	TRBJ1-4
CASSSRDRGIYGYTF	TGTGCCAGCAGCAGCCGGGACAGGGGGATCTATGGCTACACCTTC	-	TRBD1	TRBV11-2	TRBJ1-2
CASSQDRNSGRSDTQYF	TGCGCCAGCAGCCAAGATCGGAATAGCGGGAGGTCAGATACGCAGTATTTT	-	TRBD2	TRBV4-3	TRBJ2-3
CASSLGRPDTQYF	TGTGCCAGCAGCTTAGGCAGGCCAGATACGCAGTATTTT	-	-	TRBV11-1	TRBJ2-3
CASSVLAETYNEQFF	TGTGCCAGCAGCGTCCTAGCGGAAACCTACAATGAGCAGTTCTTC	-	TRBD2	TRBV9	TRBJ2-1
CASSHGGRVRAEAFF	TGTGCCAGCAGCCATGGGGGCAGGGTTAGGGCTGAAGCTTTCTTT	-	-	TRBV7-9	TRBJ1-1
CAISGDYGGGPTEGYTF	TGTGCCATCAGTGGGGATTATGGCGGGGGCCCTACCGAAGGCTACACCTTC	-	-	TRBV10-3	TRBJ1-2
CAWSVPGRAAGANVLTF	TGTGCCTGGAGTGTACCAGGGAGGGCCGCTGGGGCCAACGTCCTGACTTTC	-	TRBD2	TRBV30	TRBJ2-6
CASSQDKGLAGGDEQFF	TGCGCCAGCAGCCAAGATAAAGGACTAGCGGGTGGTGATGAGCAGTTCTTC	few	TRBD2	TRBV4-1	TRBJ2-1
CASSKALGHSAGEAFF	TGTGCCAGCAGCAAAGCGTTGGGACACTCGGCGGGTGAAGCTTTCTTT	-	-	TRBV21-1	TRBJ1-1
CAASPFPGQTNYGYTF	TGTGCCGCGAGTCCTTTCCCGGGACAGACTAACTATGGCTACACCTTC	-	TRBD1	TRBV30	TRBJ1-2
CASNLAGNEKLFF	TGTGCCAGTAATTTGGCAGGGAATGAAAAACTGTTTTTT	-	-	TRBV6-6	TRBJ1-4
CATSLAGLETQYF	TGTGCTACTTCCCTAGCGGGGCTAGAGACCCAGTACTTC	once	TRBD2	TRBV12-5	TRBJ2-5
CASSPPLGREGTEAFF	TGTGCCAGTAGTCCCCCGCTGGGCAGGGAGGGGACTGAAGCTTTCTTT	-	-	TRBV19	TRBJ1-1
CASSLGLAGSSYNEQFF	TGCGCCAGCAGCTTGGGACTAGCAGGATCGTCCTACAATGAGCAGTTCTTC	-	TRBD2	TRBV5-1	TRBJ2-1
CASSMAGGTWRSRSEAFF	TGTGCCAGTAGTATGGCGGGGGGAACGTGGAGAAGTAGGTCTGAAGCTTTCTTT	-	-	TRBV19	TRBJ1-1
CASSEWAGFSTDTQYF	TGTGCCAGCAGTGAATGGGCAGGGTTTAGCACAGATACGCAGTATTTT	few	-	TRBV25-1	TRBJ2-3
CATSTWQGATEAFF	TGTGCCACCAGCACTTGGCAGGGGGCCACTGAAGCTTTCTTT	-	TRBD1	TRBV15	TRBJ1-1
CASSLDNQETQYF	TGCGCCAGCAGCCTGGACAACCAAGAGACCCAGTACTTC	-	-	TRBV5-1	TRBJ2-5
CAWNSGIIAKNIQYF	TGTGCCTGGAACTCCGGGATTATAGCCAAAAACATTCAGTACTTC	-	-	TRBV30	TRBJ2-4